This TCR beta chain was sequenced during a study of blood T cell repertoires in COVID-19. Study-level information: Both acute and convalescent COVID-19 samples were obtained from the United States, Italy and Spain.

Germline values: CDR1 SGDLS, CDR2 YYNGEE. The CDR3 covers 12 residues. V dropped 3 bases and J dropped 8; count of bases not matched to a gene: 2. A single count supports this clone. TCRdb's copy holds only in-frame clones and misses some; the assay was immunoSEQ multiplex PCR. The sample records roughly 79,000 clones, around 83% being singletons. V and J are TRBV9 and TRBJ2-1, with TRBD1 matching over 7 bases. The receptor comes from a man over 45 with acute or convalescent COVID-19. Sequencing used peripheral blood. CDR3 sequence reads: CASSGQGYEQFF. Here the CDR3 DNA reads TGTGCCAGCAGCGGACAGGGCTATGAGCAGTTCTTC.